Only a few counts were recorded for the clone carrying this T cell receptor (beta chain). All the people who gave samples were healthy bone marrow donors. Trimming shortened V by 1 base and J by 2 bases, and 11 bases separated the two germline ends. This CDR3 region has 15 residues. Per the germline V gene, CDR1 is LGHNA and CDR2 is YNFKEQ. The data stem from a study of cytomegalovirus exposure and HLA in healthy donors. For the study at large: In an early release, HLA-typed donors contributed about 80 million unique TCR sequences.

The PCR contained 60 Vbeta and 13 Jbeta primers. Libraries were prepared by immunoSEQ multiplex PCR; TCRdb keeps only in-frame clonotypes and omits some of them. Altogether approximately 74,000 clones are present, about 80% being singletons, with the ten largest covering roughly 7.2%. The sequence was collected from a woman aged 40 to 50 in good health and CMV-seronegative. Sequences were obtained from PBMCs. The J gene is TRBJ2-5, the V gene TRBV4-2; D possibly corresponds to TRBD1 (6 bases). CDR3 region: CASSQAQDSQETQYF. CDR3 nucleotides: TGTGCCAGCAGCCAAGCCCAGGACAGTCAAGAGACCCAGTACTTC.